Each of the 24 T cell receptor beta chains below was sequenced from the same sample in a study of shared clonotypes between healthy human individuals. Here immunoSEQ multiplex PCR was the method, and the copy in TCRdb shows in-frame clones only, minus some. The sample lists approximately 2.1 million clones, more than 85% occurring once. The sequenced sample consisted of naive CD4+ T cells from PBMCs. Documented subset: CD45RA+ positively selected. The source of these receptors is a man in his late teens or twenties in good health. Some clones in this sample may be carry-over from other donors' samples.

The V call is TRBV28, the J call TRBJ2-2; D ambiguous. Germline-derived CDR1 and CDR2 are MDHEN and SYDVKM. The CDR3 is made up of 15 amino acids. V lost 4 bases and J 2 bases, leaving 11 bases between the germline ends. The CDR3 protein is CASSSGPRNTGELFF. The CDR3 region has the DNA TGTGCCAGCAGTTCCGGGCCGCGCAACACCGGGGAGCTGTTTTTT.

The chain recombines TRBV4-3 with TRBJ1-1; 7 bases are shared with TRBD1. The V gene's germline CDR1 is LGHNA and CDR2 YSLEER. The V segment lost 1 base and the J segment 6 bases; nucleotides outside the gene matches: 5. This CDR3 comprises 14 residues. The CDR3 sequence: CASSQGRQGAEAFF. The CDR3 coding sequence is TGCGCCAGCAGCCAAGGCCGACAGGGCGCTGAAGCTTTCTTT.

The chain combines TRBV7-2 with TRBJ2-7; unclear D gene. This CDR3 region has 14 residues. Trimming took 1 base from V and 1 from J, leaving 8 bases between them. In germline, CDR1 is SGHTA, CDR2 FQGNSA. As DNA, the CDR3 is TGTGCCAGCAGCTTAGGATGGATGTCCTACGAGCAGTACTTC. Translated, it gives CASSLGWMSYEQYF.

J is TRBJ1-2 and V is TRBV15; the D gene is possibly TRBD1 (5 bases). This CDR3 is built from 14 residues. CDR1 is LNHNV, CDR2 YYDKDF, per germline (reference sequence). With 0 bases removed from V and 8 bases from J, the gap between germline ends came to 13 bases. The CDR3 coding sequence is TGTGCCACCAGCAGAGAATATCAGGGAGCGGGCTACACCTTC. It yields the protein CATSREYQGAGYTF.

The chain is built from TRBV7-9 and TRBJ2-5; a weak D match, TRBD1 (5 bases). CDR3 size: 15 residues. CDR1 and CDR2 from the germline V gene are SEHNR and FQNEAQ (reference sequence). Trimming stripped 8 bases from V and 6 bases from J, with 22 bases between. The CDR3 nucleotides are TGTGCCAGCCTTAATCCGGACATCATCGCGAAGACCCAGTACTTC. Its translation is CASLNPDIIAKTQYF.

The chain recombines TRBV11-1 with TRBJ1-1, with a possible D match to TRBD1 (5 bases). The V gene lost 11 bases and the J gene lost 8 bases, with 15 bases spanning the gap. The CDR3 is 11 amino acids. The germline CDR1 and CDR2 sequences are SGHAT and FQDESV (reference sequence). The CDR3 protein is CAGTRGAEAFF. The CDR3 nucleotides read TGTGCCGGCACTAGGGGCGCGGAAGCTTTCTTT.

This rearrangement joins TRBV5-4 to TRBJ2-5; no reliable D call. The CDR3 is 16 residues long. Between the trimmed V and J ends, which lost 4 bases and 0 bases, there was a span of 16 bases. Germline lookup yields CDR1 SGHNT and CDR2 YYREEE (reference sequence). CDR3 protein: CASSRPRPSNQETQYF. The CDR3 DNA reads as TGTGCCAGCAGCCGGCCCCGTCCAAGCAACCAAGAGACCCAGTACTTC.

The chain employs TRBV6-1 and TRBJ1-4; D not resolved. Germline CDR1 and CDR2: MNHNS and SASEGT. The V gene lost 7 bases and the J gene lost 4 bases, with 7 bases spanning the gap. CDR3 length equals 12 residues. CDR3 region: CASKTGNEKLFF. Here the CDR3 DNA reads TGTGCCAGCAAGACGGGTAATGAAAAACTGTTTTTT.

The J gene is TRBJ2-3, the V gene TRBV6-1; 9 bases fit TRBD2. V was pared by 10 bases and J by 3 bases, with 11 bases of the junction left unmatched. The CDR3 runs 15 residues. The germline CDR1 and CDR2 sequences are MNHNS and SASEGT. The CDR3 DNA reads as TGTGCCACCTCCATAGCGGGAGCGGTGACAGATACGCAGTATTTT. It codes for CATSIAGAVTDTQYF.

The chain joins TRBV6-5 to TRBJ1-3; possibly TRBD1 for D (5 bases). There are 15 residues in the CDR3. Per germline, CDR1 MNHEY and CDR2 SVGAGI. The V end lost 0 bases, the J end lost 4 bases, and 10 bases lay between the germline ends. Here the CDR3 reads CASSYSGREGNTIYF. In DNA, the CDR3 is TGTGCCAGCAGTTACTCGGGCAGGGAGGGAAACACCATATATTTT.

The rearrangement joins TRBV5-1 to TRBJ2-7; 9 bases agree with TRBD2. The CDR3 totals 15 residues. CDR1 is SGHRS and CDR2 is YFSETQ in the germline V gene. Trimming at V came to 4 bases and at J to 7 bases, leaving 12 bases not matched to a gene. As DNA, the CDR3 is TGCGCCAGCAGCGACGCGGGAGGGCCCCCTTTGGAGCAGTACTTC. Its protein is CASSDAGGPPLEQYF.

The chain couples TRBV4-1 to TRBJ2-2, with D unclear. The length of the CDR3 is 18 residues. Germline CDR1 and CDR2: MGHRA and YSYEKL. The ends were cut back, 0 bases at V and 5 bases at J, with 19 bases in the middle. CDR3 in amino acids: CASSQDQGLTSVTGELFF. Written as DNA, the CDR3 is TGCGCCAGCAGCCAAGATCAAGGGCTCACAAGTGTGACCGGGGAGCTGTTTTTT.

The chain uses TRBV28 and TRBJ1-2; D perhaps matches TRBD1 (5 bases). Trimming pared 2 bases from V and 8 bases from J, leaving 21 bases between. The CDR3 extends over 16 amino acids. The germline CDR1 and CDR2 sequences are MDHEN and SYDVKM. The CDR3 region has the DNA TGTGCCAGCAGTTTACGATTGGTGGTGGGGGGATCCGGCTACACCTTC. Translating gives CASSLRLVVGGSGYTF.

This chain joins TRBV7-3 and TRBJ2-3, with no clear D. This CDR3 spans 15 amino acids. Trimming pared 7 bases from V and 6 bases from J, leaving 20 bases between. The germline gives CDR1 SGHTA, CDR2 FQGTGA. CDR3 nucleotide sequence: TGTGCCAGCACGGGTGGGATACCCCAGGTCGATACGCAGTATTTT. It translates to CASTGGIPQVDTQYF.

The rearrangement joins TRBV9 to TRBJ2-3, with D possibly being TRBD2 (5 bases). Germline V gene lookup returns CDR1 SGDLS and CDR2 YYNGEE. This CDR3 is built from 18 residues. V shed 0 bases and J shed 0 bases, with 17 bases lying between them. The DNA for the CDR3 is TGTGCCAGCAGCGTAGGTTCGGTAGCGAGATCTAGCACAGATACGCAGTATTTT. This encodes CASSVGSVARSSTDTQYF.

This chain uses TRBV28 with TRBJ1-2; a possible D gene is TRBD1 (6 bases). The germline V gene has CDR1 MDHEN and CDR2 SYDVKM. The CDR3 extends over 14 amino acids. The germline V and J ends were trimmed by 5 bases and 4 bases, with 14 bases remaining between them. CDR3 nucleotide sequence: TGTGCCAGCAGTAATACAGGGCCTCTCTATGGCTACACCTTC. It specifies CASSNTGPLYGYTF.

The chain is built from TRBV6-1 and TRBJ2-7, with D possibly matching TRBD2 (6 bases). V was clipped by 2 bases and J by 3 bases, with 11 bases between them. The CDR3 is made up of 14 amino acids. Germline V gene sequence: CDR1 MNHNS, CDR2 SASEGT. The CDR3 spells CASSELAGIYEQYF. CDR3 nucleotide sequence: TGTGCCAGCAGTGAACTGGCGGGGATCTACGAGCAGTACTTC.

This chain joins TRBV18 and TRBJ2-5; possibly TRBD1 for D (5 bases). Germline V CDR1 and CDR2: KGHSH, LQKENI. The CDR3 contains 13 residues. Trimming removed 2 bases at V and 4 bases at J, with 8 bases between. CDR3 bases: TGTGCCAGCTCACCAAATGGGGCAGAGACCCAGTACTTC. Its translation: CASSPNGAETQYF.

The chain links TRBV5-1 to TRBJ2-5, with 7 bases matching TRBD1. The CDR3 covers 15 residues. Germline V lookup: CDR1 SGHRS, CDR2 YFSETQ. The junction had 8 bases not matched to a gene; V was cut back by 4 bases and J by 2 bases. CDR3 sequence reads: CASSPGTDLQETQYF. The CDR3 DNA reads TGCGCCAGCAGCCCCGGGACAGACCTGCAAGAGACCCAGTACTTC.

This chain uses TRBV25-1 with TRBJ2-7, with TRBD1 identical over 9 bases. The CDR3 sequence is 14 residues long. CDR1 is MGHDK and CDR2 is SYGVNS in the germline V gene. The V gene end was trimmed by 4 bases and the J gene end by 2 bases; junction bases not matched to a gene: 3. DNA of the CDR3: TGTGCCAGCAGTGGTACAGGGGGCGCCTACGAGCAGTACTTC. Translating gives CASSGTGGAYEQYF.

The CDR3 DNA is TGTGCCAGCAGCCCGACTCGTTTCAATGAGCAGTTCTTC. It encodes CASSPTRFNEQFF. The rearrangement joins TRBV7-2 to TRBJ2-1; D ambiguous. CDR3 length: 13 residues. Germline CDR1 reads SGHTA; CDR2 reads FQGNSA. V was trimmed by 5 bases and J by 6 bases, leaving 11 bases between them.

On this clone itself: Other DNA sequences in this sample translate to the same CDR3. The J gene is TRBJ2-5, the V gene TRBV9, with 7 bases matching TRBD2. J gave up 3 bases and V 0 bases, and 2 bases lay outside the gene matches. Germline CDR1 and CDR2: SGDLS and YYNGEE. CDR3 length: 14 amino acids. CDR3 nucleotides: TGTGCCAGCAGCGTAGCGGGAGGTGAAGAGACCCAGTACTTC. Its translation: CASSVAGGEETQYF.

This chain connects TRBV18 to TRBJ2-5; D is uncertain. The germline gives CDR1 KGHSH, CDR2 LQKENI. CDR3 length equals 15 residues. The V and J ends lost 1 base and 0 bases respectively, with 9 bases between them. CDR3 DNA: TGTGCCAGCTCACCACGGTGGCAGGACCAAGAGACCCAGTACTTC. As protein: CASSPRWQDQETQYF.

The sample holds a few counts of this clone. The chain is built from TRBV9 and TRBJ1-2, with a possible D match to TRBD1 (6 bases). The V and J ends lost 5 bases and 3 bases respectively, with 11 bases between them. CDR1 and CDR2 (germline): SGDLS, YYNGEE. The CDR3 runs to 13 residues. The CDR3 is CASREDSHYGYTF. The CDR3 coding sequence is TGTGCCAGCAGGGAGGACAGTCACTATGGCTACACCTTC.